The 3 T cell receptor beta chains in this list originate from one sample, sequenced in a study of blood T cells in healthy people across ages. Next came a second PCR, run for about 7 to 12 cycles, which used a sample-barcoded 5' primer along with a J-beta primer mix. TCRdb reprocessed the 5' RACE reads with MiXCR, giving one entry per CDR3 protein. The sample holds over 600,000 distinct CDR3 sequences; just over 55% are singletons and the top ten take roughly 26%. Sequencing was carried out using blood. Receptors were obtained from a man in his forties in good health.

The CDR3 loop reads CASYRDLITDTQYF. The CDR3 DNA reads as TGTGCCAGCTATAGGGACTTGATCACAGATACGCAGTATTTT. This chain joins TRBV28 and TRBJ2-3, with D perhaps TRBD2 (6 bases). Germline V gene sequence: CDR1 MDHEN, CDR2 SYDVKM. Trimming left V 8 bases short and J 2 bases short, with 14 bases between. The CDR3 extends over 14 amino acids.

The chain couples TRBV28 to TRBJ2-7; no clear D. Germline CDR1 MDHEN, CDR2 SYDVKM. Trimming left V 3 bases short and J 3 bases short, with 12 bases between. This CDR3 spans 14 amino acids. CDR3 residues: CASSFHNKGYEQYF. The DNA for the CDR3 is TGTGCCAGCAGTTTCCATAACAAGGGCTACGAGCAGTACTTC.

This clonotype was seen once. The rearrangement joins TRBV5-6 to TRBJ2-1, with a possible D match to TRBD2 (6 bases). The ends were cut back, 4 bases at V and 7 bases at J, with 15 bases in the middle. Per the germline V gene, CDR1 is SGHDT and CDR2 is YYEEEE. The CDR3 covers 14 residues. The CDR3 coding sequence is TGTGCCAGCAGCCAGCCCGCTAGCGCGAATGAGCAGTTCTTC. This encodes CASSQPASANEQFF.